The sequence of this T cell receptor beta chain was determined in a study of shared T cell receptors in the human thymus. Assay used: immunoSEQ multiplex PCR; TCRdb lists only in-frame clones, some missing. The data show 450,000 to 650,000 clones, 70% to 80% seen once. Germline CDR1 reads SGHDN; CDR2 reads FVKESK. The V end lost 3 bases, the J end lost 4 bases, and 10 bases lay between the germline ends. The CDR3 is 13 amino acids. Separately, the same data were catalogued under a study of human thymus T cells. Per that study: Thymic resections from corrective heart surgery supplied the tissue. Related research found strongly overlapping thymic repertoires in unrelated individuals.

The chain employs TRBV14 and TRBJ2-7, with D hard to call. The clonotype was recovered from a boy younger than two with a congenital heart defect. Sequenced material: thymocytes. The CDR3 reads CASSQRIPYEQYF. DNA for the CDR3: TGTGCCAGCAGCCAGAGAATCCCGTACGAGCAGTACTTC.